This is a list of T cell receptor beta chains from one sample in a study of CD8+ T cells in alopecia areata. Profiling relied on immunoSEQ multiplex PCR, and the TCRdb table lists in-frame clones only, not all of them. The profile shows about 200,000 clones, roughly 60% of them singletons. Sample: CD4+ T cells sorted from blood, taken at week 24, from a patient treated with tofacitinib. The receptors come from a human donor with alopecia areata. CDR3s include the opening cysteine and the closing phenylalanine or tryptophan. The D gene is left open where the match is weak. Clone size, where shown, is once, few, many, or a class for clones that have expanded.

clone_size j_call d_call v_call cdr3_aa cdr3_nt
few TRBJ1-2 - TRBV7-2 CASSSALDSGGYTF TGTGCCAGCAGTTCAGCCCTGGATTCTGGAGGCTACACCTTC
- TRBJ2-3 - TRBV9 CASSVESSTDTQYF TGTGCCAGCAGCGTAGAAAGTAGCACAGATACGCAGTATTTT
few TRBJ1-1 - TRBV13 CASSGDGITNTEAFF TGTGCCAGCAGCGGGGACGGGATAACGAACACTGAAGCTTTCTTT
- TRBJ1-2 - TRBV30 CAWSVPQGYYGYTF TGTGCCTGGAGTGTACCCCAGGGATACTATGGCTACACCTTC
few TRBJ1-6 TRBD1 TRBV9 CASSQATGTGASPLHF TGTGCCAGCAGCCAAGCCACCGGGACAGGGGCTTCACCCCTCCACTTT
few TRBJ1-1 TRBD1 TRBV7-9 CASSSGQGLPNTEAFF TGTGCCAGCAGCTCAGGACAGGGGCTACCGAACACTGAAGCTTTCTTT
- TRBJ2-1 - TRBV6-6 CASEWGAGNEQFF TGTGCCAGCGAGTGGGGCGCGGGGAATGAGCAGTTCTTC
- TRBJ2-7 TRBD1 TRBV7-9 CASSLEEDREYF TGTGCCAGCAGCTTAGAAGAGGACAGGGAATACTTC
- TRBJ1-1 - TRBV11-3 CASSLGQDTEAFF TGTGCCAGCAGCTTAGGACAGGACACTGAAGCTTTCTTT
- TRBJ2-4 TRBD2 TRBV19 CASSARTSGAAKNIQYF TGTGCCAGTAGTGCTCGGACTAGCGGGGCAGCCAAAAACATTCAGTACTTC
few TRBJ2-5 - TRBV9 CASSVGAETQYF TGTGCCAGCAGCGTAGGGGCAGAGACCCAGTACTTC
once TRBJ2-7 - TRBV20-1 CSASRYEQYF TGCAGTGCTTCTCGATACGAGCAGTACTTC
- TRBJ2-2 - TRBV9 CASSVGHTGELFF TGTGCCAGCAGCGTAGGACACACCGGGGAGCTGTTTTTT
- TRBJ2-5 - TRBV6-5 CASSYAGPRETQYF TGTGCCAGCAGTTACGCCGGACCTCGGGAGACCCAGTACTTC
- TRBJ2-5 - TRBV2 CASRIADQETQYF TGTGCCAGCAGAATCGCAGACCAAGAGACCCAGTACTTC
- TRBJ2-3 TRBD2 TRBV27 CASYSTRAGGGDTQYF TGTGCCAGCTACTCCACTAGAGCGGGAGGGGGAGATACGCAGTATTTT
- TRBJ1-1 - TRBV7-2 CASSSQGRSPEAFF TGTGCCAGCAGCTCGCAGGGGCGGTCCCCTGAAGCTTTCTTT
few TRBJ2-5 - TRBV5-1 CASSPLAREETQYF TGCGCCAGCAGCCCCCTAGCGCGTGAAGAGACCCAGTACTTC
- TRBJ2-7 - TRBV6-5 CASSYWREGEQYF TGTGCCAGCAGTTACTGGAGGGAAGGCGAGCAGTACTTC
- TRBJ1-3 - TRBV29-1 CSARGSLSGNTIYF TGCAGCGCCCGGGGTTCGCTCTCTGGAAACACCATATATTTT
- TRBJ2-7 - TRBV7-2 CASSQRVQGGEQYF TGTGCCAGCAGCCAGCGTGTTCAGGGAGGCGAGCAGTACTTC
- TRBJ2-2 - TRBV29-1 CSVGPSAIGELFF TGCAGCGTTGGGCCCTCAGCGATCGGGGAGCTGTTTTTT
few TRBJ2-2 - TRBV27 CASSRSEDSGELFF TGTGCCAGCAGTCGATCGGAGGATTCCGGGGAGCTGTTTTTT
- TRBJ1-6 - TRBV7-3 CASSLTGPNSPLHF TGTGCCAGCAGCTTAACTGGGCCCAATTCACCCCTCCACTTT
- TRBJ2-3 - TRBV5-1 CASSPEATDTQYF TGCGCCAGCAGCCCGGAGGCCACAGATACGCAGTATTTT
once TRBJ2-2 - TRBV6-5 CASSYQPNTGELFF TGTGCCAGCAGTTACCAGCCGAACACCGGGGAGCTGTTTTTT
few TRBJ2-7 - TRBV7-2 CASSLAGGPTSYEQYF TGTGCCAGCAGCTTAGCGGGGGGGCCAACCTCCTACGAGCAGTACTTC
- TRBJ2-7 TRBD2 TRBV15 CATSRAPTSGGAEQYF TGTGCCACCAGCAGAGCCCCGACTAGCGGGGGGGCCGAGCAGTACTTC
- TRBJ2-7 - TRBV19 CASRFSTGSYEQYF TGTGCCAGTAGGTTCTCGACGGGCTCCTACGAGCAGTACTTC
- TRBJ2-1 TRBD2 TRBV7-9 CASSLRSSGRGSYNEQFF TGTGCCAGCAGCTTAAGGTCTAGCGGGAGAGGGTCCTACAATGAGCAGTTCTTC
few TRBJ2-2 TRBD2 TRBV5-6 CASSPLGGANTGELFF TGTGCCAGCAGCCCACTCGGGGGGGCGAACACCGGGGAGCTGTTTTTT
- TRBJ2-3 TRBD2 TRBV5-6 CASSLVSGRDNTQYF TGTGCCAGCAGCTTGGTTAGCGGGAGGGATAATACGCAGTATTTT
- TRBJ2-1 TRBD2 TRBV6-1 CASSVGGVNEQFF TGTGCCAGCAGTGTCGGGGGGGTCAATGAGCAGTTCTTC
- TRBJ2-2 TRBD1 TRBV19 CASSIQGAGGELFF TGTGCCAGTAGTATACAGGGGGCCGGCGGGGAGCTGTTTTTT
- TRBJ2-2 - TRBV29-1 CSAGENTGELFF TGCAGCGCAGGGGAGAACACCGGGGAGCTGTTTTTT
few TRBJ1-1 - TRBV27 CASSLSLREGTEAFF TGTGCCAGCAGTTTATCTTTAAGGGAGGGGACTGAAGCTTTCTTT
few TRBJ2-7 - TRBV29-1 CSAGSSPDYEQYF TGCAGCGCCGGGAGTTCACCCGACTACGAGCAGTACTTC
- TRBJ2-3 TRBD2 TRBV7-2 CASSLPSGPTDTQYF TGTGCCAGCAGCTTACCTAGCGGCCCCACAGATACGCAGTATTTT
- TRBJ1-5 - TRBV28 CASSAEGTGNQPQHF TGTGCCAGCAGTGCGGAGGGTACGGGCAATCAGCCCCAGCATTTT
few TRBJ1-2 - TRBV25-1 CASSEDYGYTF TGTGCCAGCAGTGAGGACTATGGCTACACCTTC
- TRBJ2-7 - TRBV30 CAWSGEYYEQYF TGTGCCTGGAGCGGGGAATACTACGAGCAGTACTTC
- TRBJ2-3 - TRBV5-1 CASRIGLARTSTDTQYF TGCGCCAGCAGAATCGGTCTAGCGCGAACTAGCACAGATACGCAGTATTTT
- TRBJ2-3 TRBD2 TRBV4-3 CASSQQAGGLGDTQYF TGCGCCAGCAGCCAACAAGCGGGGGGTCTGGGGGATACGCAGTATTTT
- TRBJ2-1 - TRBV19 CASSIGGGSHNEQFF TGTGCCAGTAGTATTGGTGGGGGGTCGCACAATGAGCAGTTCTTC
- TRBJ1-2 TRBD1 TRBV18 CASSRGTGETAGYTF TGTGCCAGCTCACGGGGGACAGGGGAAACCGCGGGCTACACCTTC
- TRBJ2-1 TRBD2 TRBV13 CAPGLAHSYNEQFF TGTGCCCCGGGACTAGCTCACTCCTACAATGAGCAGTTCTTC
- TRBJ2-7 TRBD1 TRBV7-2 CASSRDRVDEQYF TGTGCCAGCAGCCGGGACAGGGTAGATGAGCAGTACTTC
- TRBJ2-1 - TRBV15 CATSRDYLTTEQFF TGTGCCACCAGCAGAGATTATTTGACGACTGAGCAGTTCTTC
- TRBJ2-1 TRBD2 TRBV6-1 CASSLRTGGLYEQFF TGTGCCAGCAGTTTACGGACGGGGGGGTTATATGAGCAGTTCTTC
- TRBJ2-2 - TRBV5-1 CASSYGGSTGTGELFF TGCGCCAGCAGCTATGGGGGCTCTACGGGGACCGGGGAGCTGTTTTTT
few TRBJ2-5 - TRBV5-4 CASSLARAWETQYF TGTGCCAGCAGCTTGGCCAGAGCTTGGGAGACCCAGTACTTC
few TRBJ1-2 - TRBV30 CAWSPGYGYTF TGTGCCTGGAGTCCCGGATATGGCTACACCTTC
- TRBJ2-5 - TRBV29-1 CSGWTAQETQYF TGCAGCGGATGGACTGCGCAAGAGACCCAGTACTTC